This T cell receptor (beta chain) emerged from a study of PD-1 blockade in mismatch repair-deficient tumors. Looking at the study overall: Enrolled about 2012-2016, patients had progressing, pretreated mismatch repair-deficient cancers of around twelve types.

Every patient had mismatch repair deficiency by PCR or immunohistochemistry. TCRdb keeps only in-frame clones here, not all; method: immunoSEQ multiplex PCR. This table holds tens of thousands of clones, approximately 80% found once. The germline V gene encodes CDR1 SGHNT and CDR2 YYREEE (reference sequence). CDR3 length: 15 residues. V shed 6 bases and J shed 6 bases, with 18 bases lying between them. With respect to this clone: Its antigen is undetermined.

Study findings and constraints: Rapid post-treatment expansion, then contraction, generally preceding radiologic response, marked tumor-resident clones.

The material sequenced was peripheral blood, taken 4 weeks after starting pembrolizumab. The source of this sequence is an adult with mismatch repair-deficient cancer. The V and J genes are TRBV5-4 and TRBJ1-4; TRBD1 might be the D (6 bases). The CDR3 DNA reads as TGTGCCAGCAAGGGAGTACAGGGCGGTGATGAAAAACTGTTTTTT. Amino acids: CASKGVQGGDEKLFF.